This TCR beta chain stems from a study of shared clonotypes between healthy human individuals. Study outcomes and limitations: An effect of sequencing depth on clonotype sharing among donors was expected. Non-shared clonotypes had lower generation probabilities than those shared by all four donors.

With regard to this clone: Its target is not known.

Profiling relied on immunoSEQ multiplex PCR, and the TCRdb table lists in-frame clones only, not all of them. Altogether 730,000 or so clones are present, about 78% being singletons, with the ten largest covering under 2%. Negatively enriched CD4+ T cells were divided by CD45RA into naive and memory. This CDR3 region has 14 residues. Trimming took off 8 bases at V and 1 base at J, with 14 bases between the two ends. Germline-derived CDR1 and CDR2 are MDHEN and SYDVKM. The sequence derives from a woman aged 25 to 45 in good health. Sequencing was carried out using memory CD4+ T cells sorted from blood. This sample's subset: CD45RA-negative fraction. The chain combines TRBV28 with TRBJ1-1, with TRBD1 as a possible D gene (5 bases). CDR3 in amino acids: CASALGVKNTEAFF. CDR3 coding DNA: TGTGCCAGCGCCTTAGGGGTTAAGAACACTGAAGCTTTCTTT.